Below are 4 T cell receptor beta chains sequenced from a single sample in a study of blood T cell repertoires in COVID-19. Method: immunoSEQ multiplex PCR; TCRdb's copy keeps in-frame clones and lacks some. The top ten hold around 8% of the sample, which has approximately 76,000 clones, roughly 87% seen once. The material sequenced was peripheral blood. The receptors here all came from a man in his thirties or forties with acute or convalescent COVID-19.

This rearrangement joins TRBV11-2 to TRBJ2-3; perhaps TRBD2 as D (6 bases). The CDR3 is 15 residues long. V was trimmed by 6 bases and J by 2 bases, leaving 15 bases between them. CDR1 SGHAT and CDR2 FQNNGV come from the germline V gene. The CDR3 sequence is CASRPRDLVTDTQYF. The CDR3 DNA sequence: TGTGCCAGCAGGCCTCGGGACTTAGTCACAGATACGCAGTATTTT.

V and J are TRBV28 and TRBJ1-1; a possible D gene is TRBD1 (6 bases). The V gene lost 5 bases and the J gene lost 1 base, with 8 bases spanning the gap. CDR1 and CDR2 from the germline V gene are MDHEN and SYDVKM. CDR3 length: 13 amino acids. For the CDR3, the DNA is TGTGCCAGCAGTCCGACAGGGAACACTGAAGCTTTCTTT. As protein: CASSPTGNTEAFF.

The rearrangement uses TRBV21-1 and TRBJ2-7; the table's D call, TRBD2, has no DNA check behind it. TRBV21-1 is a pseudogene locus. The CDR3 sequence is 15 residues long. CDR3 nucleotide sequence: TGTGCCAGCAGCAAAGTCCGGGACTGCGTGATTGAGCAGTACTTC. Translating gives CASSKVRDCVIEQYF.

This clone was seen only once. This chain joins TRBV6-2 or TRBV6-3 and TRBJ2-1; 7 nucleotides agree with TRBD2. This CDR3 has 15 residues. V shed 0 bases, J shed 7 bases, and the junction held 6 bases outside the gene matches. CDR1 and CDR2 from the germline V gene are MNHEY and SVGEGT. The CDR3 region is CASSYSGRIGNEQFF. The DNA for the CDR3 is TGTGCCAGCAGTTACTCCGGGAGGATAGGGAATGAGCAGTTCTTC.